This TCR beta chain originates from a study of CD8+CD57+ T cells in acquired aplastic anemia. General study results and limits: No significant difference in CD8+ Simpson's diversity was found between patients and controls. Shared by patients and controls, 25 to 30 CD8+ CDR3s were abundant in patients.

A remark on this clonotype: Antigen specificity is unknown.

Individuals selected for sequencing had exhibited CD8+CD57+ cell expansion on flow cytometry. Blood sampling was performed on the patients, and none of them had received therapy by then. Investigators profiled TCR beta VDJ and CDR3 from genomic DNA template. TCRdb itself ran the reads through MiXCR, one entry per CDR3 protein. Found here are 150,000 or so distinct CDR3 sequences, roughly 48% of them singletons; the top ten hold less than 3%. CDR3 length: 15 residues. The V end was cut by 2 bases, the J end by 2 bases, with 12 bases between. The germline CDR1 and CDR2 sequences are DFQATT and SNEGSKA (reference sequence).

The TCR was taken from a human donor with aplastic anemia. Sequenced input: sorted CD4+, CD8+, or CD8+CD57+ T cells (not recorded which) from PBMCs. The rearrangement joins TRBV20-1 to TRBJ2-2; maybe TRBD2 (5 bases). The CDR3 sequence is CSARRGASNTGELFF. The CDR3, as DNA: TGCAGTGCTAGACGGGGTGCTAGCAACACCGGGGAGCTGTTTTTT.